This T cell receptor (beta chain) appears in the sequencing data of a study of shared clonotypes between healthy human individuals. Here immunoSEQ multiplex PCR was the method, and the copy in TCRdb shows in-frame clones only, minus some. The sample gives 2 million to 2.5 million clones, roughly 93% of which show up once; more than 0.35% is in the top ten. This CDR3 comprises 15 residues. Deletions cut 3 bases from V and 0 bases from J, with 9 bases between. Germline V gives CDR1 SEHNR, CDR2 FQNEAQ (reference sequence). The sample comprised naive CD4+ T cells from PBMCs. Sample subset: CD45RA+ positively selected. J is TRBJ1-3 and V is TRBV7-9; D may be TRBD1 (5 bases). The sequence came from a man aged 18 to 29 in good health. Some clones in this sample may be carry-over from other donors' samples. The CDR3 region is CASSLDNNSGNTIYF. CDR3 nucleotide sequence: TGTGCCAGCAGCTTGGACAACAACTCTGGAAACACCATATATTTT.